The present TCR beta chain was sequenced within a study of OX40 agonist ivuxolimab in advanced cancers. Study at large: Ivuxolimab, an antibody acting as an agonist of OX40 (CD134), was used to treat patients.

Trimming cost V 7 bases and J 4 bases, with 15 bases left between them. Germline loops: CDR1 MGHDK, CDR2 SYGVNS. This CDR3 is 14 amino acids long. On this clone: Its antigen remains unknown.

Study-wide results and limits: Expanded clones were, on average, more numerous among CD8+ T cells than CD4+.

The repertoire was sequenced with immunoSEQ multiplex PCR; TCRdb's copy has only in-frame clones and lacks some. The sample yields about 80,000 clones, around four fifths seen once. Here the sequenced sample was CD4+ or CD8+ T cells sorted from blood, taken in a trial of the OX40 agonist ivuxolimab. The receptor comes from an adult with an advanced solid tumor such as melanoma, head and neck, liver or kidney cancer. The chain carries TRBV25-1 and TRBJ2-3, with D tentatively TRBD1 (7 bases). CDR3 nucleotides: TGTGCCAGCACCCCAGGGGGACTCTCAGATACGCAGTATTTT. Residues: CASTPGGLSDTQYF.